These 31 T cell receptor beta chains came from one sample sequenced in a study of blood T cell repertoires in COVID-19. Produced via immunoSEQ multiplex PCR; TCRdb's table is partial and in-frame only. The sample yields tens of thousands of clones, about 80% seen once. The source material was peripheral blood. The receptors were sampled from a human donor in a cohort sampled during active COVID-19.

This clone was observed a handful of times. The chain combines TRBV2 with TRBJ2-2, with D possibly being TRBD2 (5 bases). Germline CDR1 SNHLY, CDR2 FYNNEI. V lost 6 bases and J lost 4, with 15 bases in between. The CDR3 contains 15 residues. The CDR3: CASSPGPAGTGELFF. Written as DNA, the CDR3 is TGTGCCAGCAGCCCCGGACCGGCGGGCACCGGGGAGCTGTTTTTT.

This clone occurred a few times. The chain joins TRBV9 to TRBJ2-1, with a weak D call TRBD1 (6 bases). The ends were cut back, 4 bases at V and 2 bases at J, with 16 bases in the middle. The CDR3 spans 16 residues. Germline loops: CDR1 SGDLS, CDR2 YYNGEE. CDR3 nucleotide sequence: TGTGCCAGCAGCCGAACTTTGGGGACAACCTACAATGAGCAGTTCTTC. It translates to CASSRTLGTTYNEQFF.

This rearrangement joins TRBV4-1 to TRBJ1-4; 12 positions match TRBD1. J was trimmed by 1 base and V by 2 bases; bases with no gene match: 8. Germline V gene lookup returns CDR1 MGHRA and CDR2 YSYEKL. The CDR3 runs 19 residues. CDR3 in DNA: TGCGCCAGCAGCCAAAGCCGGGACAGGGGGCGAGTAACTAATGAAAAACTGTTTTTT. The encoded protein is CASSQSRDRGRVTNEKLFF.

This clone was observed at least ten times. This chain joins TRBV11-2 and TRBJ2-7; no clear D gene. The CDR3 consists of 14 residues. Trimming took 0 bases from V and 3 from J, leaving 9 bases between them. Per the germline V gene, CDR1 is SGHAT and CDR2 is FQNNGV. The CDR3 DNA reads TGTGCCAGCAGCTTAGATCCAGTCCTCTACGAGCAGTACTTC. This gives the protein CASSLDPVLYEQYF.

The rearrangement joins TRBV2 to TRBJ2-1; 9 nucleotides agree with TRBD1. The CDR3 contains 15 residues. After removal of 5 bases from V and 4 bases from J, the junction contained 6 bases not matched to a gene. Germline values: CDR1 SNHLY, CDR2 FYNNEI. The CDR3 is CASSRDRGEYNEQFF. The CDR3 nucleotides read TGTGCCAGCAGTCGCGACAGGGGGGAGTACAATGAGCAGTTCTTC.

The rearrangement uses TRBV4-1 and TRBJ1-2; 7 nucleotides line up with TRBD1. Trimming removed 6 bases from V and 4 bases from J; junction bases left unmatched: 8. Germline lookup yields CDR1 MGHRA and CDR2 YSYEKL. The CDR3 spans 14 residues. CDR3 region: CASSRQGVSYGYTF. CDR3 bases: TGCGCCAGCAGTCGACAGGGCGTCTCCTATGGCTACACCTTC.

The genes are TRBV9 and TRBJ2-5; a weak D match, TRBD1 (5 bases). This CDR3 comprises 15 residues. V shed 4 bases and J shed 2 bases, with 15 bases lying between them. Germline CDR1 is SGDLS and CDR2 is YYNGEE. The CDR3 coding sequence is TGTGCCAGCAGCAATAGGGGATTTGGGCAAGAGACCCAGTACTTC. It translates to CASSNRGFGQETQYF.

This clone was recorded only once. V is TRBV7-2 and J is TRBJ1-2, with a possible D match to TRBD1 (5 bases). Germline CDR1 and CDR2: SGHTA and FQGNSA. This CDR3 spans 14 amino acids. Trimming took 5 bases from V and 6 from J, leaving 16 bases between them. The CDR3 reads CASSPQWAGDGYTF. CDR3 nucleotide sequence: TGTGCCAGCAGCCCTCAGTGGGCGGGGGATGGCTACACCTTC.

CDR3 loop: CASSLAPNTEAFF. The CDR3 region has the DNA TGTGCCAGCAGTTTAGCCCCAAACACTGAAGCTTTCTTT. This chain connects TRBV12-3 or TRBV12-4 to TRBJ1-1; D ambiguous. This CDR3 region has 13 residues. Trimming pared 0 bases from V and 2 bases from J, leaving 4 bases between.

The chain has TRBV6-5 and TRBJ2-5, with unresolved D. With 7 bases removed from V and 5 bases from J, the gap between germline ends came to 20 bases. The CDR3 covers 15 residues. Germline V CDR1 and CDR2: MNHEY, SVGAGI. CDR3 protein: CASTRLVDPRETQYF. The CDR3, as DNA: TGTGCCAGCACCCGACTCGTAGACCCAAGGGAGACCCAGTACTTC.

The chain joins TRBV6-1 to TRBJ1-4; D is unclear. CDR3 length: 15 residues. Germline V gene data show CDR1 as MNHNS and CDR2 as SASEGT. Trimming removed 2 bases from V and 4 bases from J, with 11 bases in between. The CDR3 DNA follows: TGTGCCAGCAGTGAATTGGGTGCGGATAATGAAAAACTGTTTTTT. Amino acid sequence: CASSELGADNEKLFF.

The chain uses TRBV5-5 and TRBJ2-3; TRBD2 agrees at 10 bases. Germline V gene lookup returns CDR1 SGHKS and CDR2 YYEKEE (reference sequence). This CDR3 region has 16 residues. The J segment lost 0 bases and the V segment lost 3 bases, leaving 4 bases of the junction unmatched. The CDR3 here is CASSSTSGVSTDTQYF. The CDR3 nucleotides read TGTGCCAGCAGCTCCACTAGCGGGGTTAGCACAGATACGCAGTATTTT. Based on the CDR3 plus reference TRBV5-5 and TRBJ2-3, the full variable domain is DAGVTQSPTHLIKTRGQQVTLRCSPISGHKSVSWYQQVLGQGPQFIFQYYEKEERGRGNFPDRFSARQFPNYSSELNVNALLLGDSALYLCASSSTSGVSTDTQYFGPGTRLTVL.

The CDR3 region is CASSPEGNTEAFF. As DNA, the CDR3 is TGTGCCAGCTCACCAGAGGGGAACACTGAAGCTTTCTTT. This chain uses TRBV18 with TRBJ1-1; D unclear. Germline loops: CDR1 KGHSH, CDR2 LQKENI. Trimming removed 2 bases from V and 1 base from J, with 5 bases in between. The length of the CDR3 is 13 residues.

This sequence joins TRBV30 and TRBJ1-2, with 8 bases that match TRBD1. The CDR3 consists of 13 residues. The V gene end was trimmed by 0 bases and the J gene end by 8 bases; junction bases not matched to a gene: 5. Germline V gene data show CDR1 as GTSNPN and CDR2 as SVGIG (reference sequence). The CDR3 loop is CAWSVSGGNGYTF. CDR3 nucleotides: TGTGCCTGGAGTGTATCAGGGGGCAACGGCTACACCTTC.

This clone was recorded a few times. CDR3 nucleotides: TGCGCCAGCAGCCGCCGGGGGTCGGGACAGATGAACACTGAAGCTTTCTTT. Translated: CASSRRGSGQMNTEAFF. This chain connects TRBV5-1 to TRBJ1-1, with 7 bases that match TRBD1. This CDR3 contains 17 residues. The V gene's germline CDR1 is SGHRS and CDR2 YFSETQ. V was clipped by 4 bases and J by 0 bases; unmatched bases: 12.

There are a few counts of this clone. J is TRBJ1-1 and V is TRBV2, with TRBD1 as a possible D gene (6 bases). The CDR3 has 14 residues. V lost 6 bases, J lost 3 bases, and 14 bases lay in between. CDR1 is SNHLY and CDR2 is FYNNEI in the germline V gene. The CDR3 nucleotides read TGTGCCAGCAGGGACAGTGGTGCCTACACTGAAGCTTTCTTT. This encodes CASRDSGAYTEAFF.

The chain links TRBV30 to TRBJ2-5; 8 bases are shared with TRBD2. J gave up 4 bases and V 2 bases, and 6 bases lay outside the gene matches. Germline V gene lookup returns CDR1 GTSNPN and CDR2 SVGIG (reference sequence). CDR3 length equals 14 residues. CDR3 sequence (DNA): TGTGCCTGGAGTAGCTCTAGCGGGCGAGAGACCCAGTACTTC. Translated: CAWSSSSGRETQYF.

CDR3 sequence: CASSPVPNTEAFF. CDR3 bases: TGTGCCAGCAGCCCGGTACCGAACACTGAAGCTTTCTTT. V usage is TRBV5-5 and J usage is TRBJ1-1; D gene ambiguous. Trimming took 4 bases from V and 1 from J, leaving 8 bases between them. The CDR3 totals 13 residues. Germline V gene lookup returns CDR1 SGHKS and CDR2 YYEKEE (reference sequence).

The chain couples TRBV18 to TRBJ1-6; 8 positions agree with TRBD1. CDR3 length: 16 amino acids. Germline V lookup: CDR1 KGHSH, CDR2 LQKENI. The V segment lost 5 bases and the J segment 3 bases; nucleotides outside the gene matches: 6. CDR3 in DNA: TGTGCCAGCTCAGACAGGGGTGGTCTCTATAATTCACCCCTCCACTTT. Its protein is CASSDRGGLYNSPLHF.

V usage is TRBV4-2 and J usage is TRBJ2-5; 9 nucleotides agree with TRBD2. CDR3 length: 14 amino acids. The V gene end was trimmed by 4 bases and the J gene end by 2 bases; junction bases not matched to a gene: 2. Germline CDR1 and CDR2: LGHNA and YNFKEQ. Written as DNA, the CDR3 is TGTGCCAGCAGCCCTAGCGGGGTTCAAGAGACCCAGTACTTC. Amino acids: CASSPSGVQETQYF.

The rearrangement links TRBV5-1 to TRBJ1-5; D is possibly TRBD1 (5 bases). V was clipped by 3 bases and J by 6 bases, with 10 bases between them. CDR1 SGHRS and CDR2 YFSETQ come from the germline V gene. CDR3 length: 13 residues. As DNA, the CDR3 is TGCGCCAGCAGCTGGGGGGAAGGTCAGCCCCAGCATTTT. Encoded protein: CASSWGEGQPQHF.

J is TRBJ1-2 and V is TRBV9; possibly TRBD1 for D (5 bases). CDR3 length: 15 amino acids. The germline gives CDR1 SGDLS, CDR2 YYNGEE. Trimming took 0 bases from V and 5 from J, leaving 14 bases between them. The CDR3 sequence is CASSVAKTDLYGYTF. CDR3 nucleotide sequence: TGTGCCAGCAGCGTAGCTAAGACAGACCTTTATGGCTACACCTTC. Combining the CDR3 with reference TRBV9 and TRBJ1-2 gives the whole variable domain DSGVTQTPKHLITATGQRVTLRCSPRSGDLSVYWYQQSLDQGLQFLIQYYNGEERAKGNILERFSAQQFPDLHSELNLSSLELGDSALYFCASSVAKTDLYGYTFGSGTRLTVV.

The gene calls are TRBV9 and TRBJ1-1; no reliable D call. With 0 bases removed from V and 0 bases from J, the gap between germline ends came to 6 bases. The CDR3 runs to 14 residues. CDR1 is SGDLS and CDR2 is YYNGEE in the germline V gene. CDR3 nucleotides: TGTGCCAGCAGCGTAGCGGACTTGAACACTGAAGCTTTCTTT. Translating it yields CASSVADLNTEAFF. Full variable domain (rest looked up from reference TRBV9 and TRBJ1-1): DSGVTQTPKHLITATGQRVTLRCSPRSGDLSVYWYQQSLDQGLQFLIQYYNGEERAKGNILERFSAQQFPDLHSELNLSSLELGDSALYFCASSVADLNTEAFFGQGTRLTVV.

The rearrangement uses TRBV7-8 and TRBJ2-7; D unresolved. Germline lookup yields CDR1 SGHVS and CDR2 FQNEAQ. V was clipped by 5 bases and J by 3 bases, with 14 bases between them. There are 14 residues in the CDR3. As DNA, the CDR3 is TGTGCCAGCAGCCCCACTGAGGCAGTCTACGAGCAGTACTTC. Translation: CASSPTEAVYEQYF.

The chain employs TRBV5-1 and TRBJ1-6, with D maybe TRBD1 (5 bases). V shed 0 bases and J shed 7 bases, with 11 bases lying between them. The CDR3 contains 15 residues. Per germline, CDR1 SGHRS and CDR2 YFSETQ. The CDR3, as DNA: TGCGCCAGCAGCTTGGGTCAGGAGGGGAATTCACCCCTCCACTTT. Residues: CASSLGQEGNSPLHF.

This clone appeared once. The chain uses TRBV5-5 and TRBJ1-2; D might be TRBD1 (6 bases). Germline V gives CDR1 SGHKS, CDR2 YYEKEE (reference sequence). V lost 4 bases and J 2 bases, leaving 15 bases between the germline ends. The length of the CDR3 is 15 residues. The CDR3 nucleotides read TGTGCCAGCAGCCCGGGGGGCCAGGGGAACTATGGCTACACCTTC. Residues: CASSPGGQGNYGYTF.

V and J are TRBV10-3 and TRBJ2-7; maybe TRBD2 (5 bases). The CDR3 runs to 13 residues. V was pared by 2 bases and J by 6 bases, with 11 bases between. CDR1 and CDR2 from the germline V gene are ENHRY and SYGVKD. CDR3: CAISEDQAGEQYF. In nucleotides, the CDR3 is TGTGCCATCAGTGAGGATCAGGCGGGCGAGCAGTACTTC.

This rearrangement joins TRBV11-2 to TRBJ2-3; 8 nucleotides agree with TRBD1. The CDR3 length is 14 residues. CDR1 SGHAT and CDR2 FQNNGV come from the germline V gene. Trimming at V came to 3 bases and at J to 5 bases, leaving 4 bases not matched to a gene. CDR3 protein: CASSLGTGRDTQYF. Written as DNA, the CDR3 is TGTGCCAGCAGCTTGGGGACAGGTAGAGATACGCAGTATTTT.

This chain connects TRBV7-9 to TRBJ2-1; D might be TRBD1 (6 bases). Trimming took 3 bases from V and 10 from J, leaving 16 bases between them. The CDR3 runs 14 residues. From germline, CDR1 is SEHNR and CDR2 FQNEAQ (reference sequence). The CDR3 loop reads CASSLSTDSNEQFF. The CDR3 DNA sequence: TGTGCCAGCAGCTTGTCAACGGACAGTAACGAGCAGTTCTTC.

This clone was observed a single time. The V gene is TRBV12-3 or TRBV12-4, the J gene TRBJ2-7; D remains unclear. The CDR3 sequence is 11 residues long. With 8 bases removed from V and 5 bases from J, the gap between germline ends came to 10 bases. The CDR3 DNA reads TGTGCCAGCGGCTTCGGAGACGAGCAGTACTTC. It specifies CASGFGDEQYF.

The chain couples TRBV4-3 to TRBJ2-7; D is possibly TRBD2 (5 bases). Germline V lookup: CDR1 LGHNA, CDR2 YSLEER. The germline V and J ends were trimmed by 0 bases and 4 bases, with 13 bases remaining between them. This CDR3 comprises 15 residues. DNA for the CDR3: TGCGCCAGCAGCCAAGACCTCGAGCGGATATACGAGCAGTACTTC. Encoded protein: CASSQDLERIYEQYF.